Below are 9 T cell receptor beta chains sequenced from a single sample in a study of beta chain features in type 1 diabetes. Findings and caveats of the study: For Type 1 diabetes patients, all four CD4+ subsets carried TCRB CDR3s that were moderately but significantly shorter.

No antigen has been identified for these receptors. What was sequenced were expressed TCRB transcripts, since all of the isolated RNA had been reverse transcribed. TCRdb's copy holds only in-frame clones and misses some; the assay was immunoSEQ multiplex PCR. The sample has 40,000 to 65,000 clones; 55% to 75% are singletons. The sequencing sample was made of stem cell memory CD4+ T cells from blood. These receptors originate from a woman aged 30 to 39 with type 1 diabetes.

The chain is built from TRBV29-1 and TRBJ1-1; D unresolved. The germline V and J ends were trimmed by 7 bases and 8 bases, with 11 bases remaining between them. Germline V lookup: CDR1 SQVTM, CDR2 ANQGSEA. The CDR3 is 10 amino acids. In nucleotides, the CDR3 is TGCAGCGCCGCGTACTCGGAAGCTTTCTTT. As protein: CSAAYSEAFF.

The V and J genes are TRBV11-2 and TRBJ2-1; 7 nucleotides agree with TRBD2. The CDR3 is 13 amino acids. V gave up 5 bases and J gave up 2 bases; unmatched junction bases: 0. From germline, CDR1 is SGHAT and CDR2 FQNNGV. The CDR3 is CASSSGTYNEQFF. CDR3 nucleotides: TGTGCCAGCAGCAGCGGGACCTACAATGAGCAGTTCTTC.

This chain uses TRBV4-1 with TRBJ2-2; D uncertain. CDR3 length equals 16 residues. CDR1 and CDR2 from the germline V gene are MGHRA and YSYEKL. V shed 4 bases and J shed 0 bases, with 12 bases lying between them. The CDR3 is CASSPLAGANTGELFF. CDR3 DNA sequence: TGCGCCAGCAGCCCCCTGGCAGGCGCGAACACCGGGGAGCTGTTTTTT.

The chain employs TRBV15 and TRBJ1-4, with 10 positions matching TRBD1. This CDR3 contains 17 residues. Germline V CDR1 and CDR2: LNHNV, YYDKDF (reference sequence). The ends lost 2 bases at V and 8 bases at J; junction bases unmatched: 11. The CDR3 DNA reads as TGTGCCACCAGCAGAAACCCCCGTGGGACAGGGGAGGAAAAACTGTTTTTT. It translates to CATSRNPRGTGEEKLFF.

In this sample, this clone turned up once. V usage is TRBV27 and J usage is TRBJ2-1; the match to TRBD1 covers 8 bases. This CDR3 comprises 14 residues. CDR1 and CDR2 from the germline V gene are MNHEY and SMNVEV (reference sequence). The V gene end was trimmed by 3 bases and the J gene end by 8 bases; junction bases not matched to a gene: 6. CDR3: CASSLLDRDDEQFF. The CDR3 DNA reads as TGTGCCAGCAGTTTGTTGGACAGGGACGATGAGCAGTTCTTC.

The chain employs TRBV30 and TRBJ2-3; D is perhaps TRBD2 (6 bases). Germline CDR1 reads GTSNPN; CDR2 reads SVGIG (reference sequence). V lost 2 bases and J lost 5, with 14 bases in between. There are 14 residues in the CDR3. CDR3 residues: CAWSTSGYGDTQYF. DNA of the CDR3: TGTGCCTGGAGTACGAGCGGGTATGGAGATACGCAGTATTTT.

This chain connects TRBV5-1 to TRBJ2-1, with TRBD1 identical over 7 bases. V lost 3 bases and J lost 9; bases outside the gene matches: 9. The CDR3 length is 14 residues. Germline values: CDR1 SGHRS, CDR2 YFSETQ. In DNA form, the CDR3 reads TGCGCCAGCAGCTCAACACAGGGGTCTGGTGAGCAGTTCTTC. Translated: CASSSTQGSGEQFF.

V and J are TRBV5-1 and TRBJ2-7, with 9 bases fitting TRBD2. CDR1 is SGHRS, CDR2 YFSETQ, per germline. The CDR3 is 16 amino acids. V shed 1 base and J 5 bases; nucleotides not matched to a gene: 10. The CDR3 protein is CASSLSASLAGNEQYF. The CDR3, as DNA: TGCGCCAGCAGCTTGAGTGCGTCACTAGCGGGCAACGAGCAGTACTTC.

This chain connects TRBV5-1 to TRBJ2-2, with 7 bases fitting TRBD2. The length of the CDR3 is 13 residues. V lost 2 bases, J lost 5 bases, and 0 bases stayed unmatched. Germline assignment: CDR1 SGHRS and CDR2 YFSETQ. In nucleotides, the CDR3 is TGCGCCAGCAGCTTTAGCGGGACCGGGGAGCTGTTTTTT. Residues: CASSFSGTGELFF.